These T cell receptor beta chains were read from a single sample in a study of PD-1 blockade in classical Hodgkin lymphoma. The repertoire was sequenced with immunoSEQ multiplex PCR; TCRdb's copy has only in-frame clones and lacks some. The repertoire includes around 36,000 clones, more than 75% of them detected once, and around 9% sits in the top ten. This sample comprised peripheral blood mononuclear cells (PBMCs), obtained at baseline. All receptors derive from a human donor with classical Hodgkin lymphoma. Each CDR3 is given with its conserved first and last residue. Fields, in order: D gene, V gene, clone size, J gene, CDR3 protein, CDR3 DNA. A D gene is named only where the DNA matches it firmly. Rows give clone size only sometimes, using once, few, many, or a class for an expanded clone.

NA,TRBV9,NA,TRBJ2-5,CASSAGTSETQYF,TGTGCCAGCAGCGCTGGGACATCTGAGACCCAGTACTTC
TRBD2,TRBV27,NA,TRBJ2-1,CASSLLGLAGGQRTRNEQFF,TGTGCCAGCAGTTTATTGGGACTAGCGGGAGGGCAAAGAACCCGCAATGAGCAGTTCTTC
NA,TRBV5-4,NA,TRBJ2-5,CASSPTGGETQYF,TGTGCCAGCAGCCCGACAGGTGGCGAGACCCAGTACTTC
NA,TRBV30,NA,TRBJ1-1,CAWKQGDYTEAFF,TGTGCCTGGAAGCAGGGTGATTACACTGAAGCTTTCTTT
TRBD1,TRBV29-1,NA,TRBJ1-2,CSVEDAAGGYYGYTF,TGCAGCGTTGAAGATGCGGCAGGGGGCTACTATGGCTACACCTTC
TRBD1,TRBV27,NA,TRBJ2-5,CASQRQGGSWETQYF,TGTGCCAGCCAAAGACAGGGGGGGTCCTGGGAGACCCAGTACTTC
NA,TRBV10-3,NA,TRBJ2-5,CAISGTGGGGQETQYF,TGTGCCATCAGTGGGACAGGCGGAGGGGGCCAAGAGACCCAGTACTTC
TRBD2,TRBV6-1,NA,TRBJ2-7,CASAVVPAGIYEQYF,TGTGCCAGTGCTGTCGTGCCAGCGGGGATTTACGAGCAGTACTTC
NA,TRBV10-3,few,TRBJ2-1,CATRGDGDNEQFF,TGTGCCACCAGGGGGGACGGAGACAATGAGCAGTTCTTC
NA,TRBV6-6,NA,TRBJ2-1,CASSYFSANFYNEQFF,TGTGCCAGCAGTTACTTTTCTGCTAATTTCTACAATGAGCAGTTCTTC
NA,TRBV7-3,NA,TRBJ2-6,CASSLLGPSSGANVLTF,TGTGCCAGCAGCCTCCTCGGGCCAAGCTCTGGGGCCAACGTCCTGACTTTC
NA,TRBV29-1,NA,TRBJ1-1,CSVVGPRKTEAFF,TGCAGCGTGGTGGGCCCTCGGAAGACTGAAGCTTTCTTT
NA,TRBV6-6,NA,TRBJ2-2,CASSYSGSVTGELFF,TGTGCCAGCAGTTACTCGGGGAGTGTCACCGGGGAGCTGTTTTTT
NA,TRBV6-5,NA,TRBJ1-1,CASSYGESRTEAFF,TGTGCCAGCAGTTACGGGGAGTCCCGCACTGAAGCTTTCTTT
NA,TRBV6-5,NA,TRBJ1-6,CASSYIANSPLHF,TGTGCCAGCAGTTATATTGCGAATTCACCCCTCCACTTT
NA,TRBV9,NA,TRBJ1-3,CASSTDRALGNTIYF,TGTGCCAGCAGCACTGACAGAGCACTTGGAAACACCATATATTTT
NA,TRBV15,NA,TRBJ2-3,CATSRLGGADTQYF,TGTGCCACCAGCAGACTGGGCGGGGCAGATACGCAGTATTTT
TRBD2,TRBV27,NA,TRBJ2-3,CASSLRGVSTSTDTQYF,TGTGCCAGCAGTTTACGGGGGGTTTCCACTAGCACAGATACGCAGTATTTT
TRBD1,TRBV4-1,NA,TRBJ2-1,CASSHPGTGASYEQFF,TGCGCCAGCAGCCATCCTGGGACAGGGGCGAGCTATGAGCAGTTCTTC
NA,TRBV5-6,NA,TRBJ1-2,CASSLVVGYGYTF,TGTGCCAGCAGCTTGGTAGTTGGGTATGGCTACACCTTC
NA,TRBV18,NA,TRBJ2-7,CASSPRQAYEQYF,TGTGCCAGCTCACCACGACAGGCCTACGAGCAGTACTTC
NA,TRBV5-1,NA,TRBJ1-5,CASSPDSNQPQHF,TGCGCCAGCAGCCCAGATAGCAATCAGCCCCAGCATTTT
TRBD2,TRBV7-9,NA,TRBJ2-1,CASSLARAGGNNEQFF,TGTGCCAGCAGCTTAGCCCGAGCGGGGGGGAACAATGAGCAGTTCTTC
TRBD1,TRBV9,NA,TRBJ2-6,CASSPRTGVAVGANVLTF,TGTGCCAGCAGCCCACGGACAGGGGTAGCGGTTGGGGCCAACGTCCTGACTTTC
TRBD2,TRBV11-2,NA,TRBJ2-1,CASSPGYGGSSYNEQFF,TGTGCCAGCAGCCCGGGGTACGGCGGGAGCTCCTACAATGAGCAGTTCTTC
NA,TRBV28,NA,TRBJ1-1,CASIDGRLQAFF,TGTGCCAGCATCGACGGTCGCCTACAAGCTTTCTTT
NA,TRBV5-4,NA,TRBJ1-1,CASSLELQGLNTEAFF,TGTGCCAGCAGCTTGGAACTTCAGGGTTTGAACACTGAAGCTTTCTTT
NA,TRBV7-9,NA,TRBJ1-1,CASSFSGNTEAFF,TGTGCCAGCAGCTTTAGTGGGAACACTGAAGCTTTCTTT
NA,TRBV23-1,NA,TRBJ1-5,CASSQSTGGGNQPQHF,TGCGCCAGCAGTCAATCTACGGGCGGTGGCAATCAGCCCCAGCATTTT
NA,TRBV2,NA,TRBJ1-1,CASGGTGSTEAFF,TGTGCCAGCGGAGGAACAGGGAGCACTGAAGCTTTCTTT
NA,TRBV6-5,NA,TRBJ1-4,CASSYTGGNEKLFF,TGTGCCAGCAGTTACACCGGAGGGAATGAAAAACTGTTTTTT
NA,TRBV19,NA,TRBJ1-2,CATAGRGGQNYGYTF,TGTGCCACCGCAGGTAGGGGTGGACAGAACTATGGCTACACCTTC
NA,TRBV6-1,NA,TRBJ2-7,CASSWTDGEQYF,TGTGCCAGCAGCTGGACAGATGGGGAGCAGTACTTC
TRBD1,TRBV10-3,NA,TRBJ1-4,CASQGQGVSEKLFF,TGTGCCTCCCAGGGACAGGGAGTTTCTGAAAAACTGTTTTTT
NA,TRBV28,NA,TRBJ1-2,CASSFSLEGPPNYGYTF,TGTGCCAGCAGTTTTTCATTGGAGGGACCTCCTAACTATGGCTACACCTTC
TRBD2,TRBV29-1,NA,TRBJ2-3,CSVEGWLAGGPGDTQYF,TGCAGCGTTGAAGGGTGGCTAGCGGGAGGGCCCGGAGATACGCAGTATTTT
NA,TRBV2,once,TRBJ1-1,CASSMALNTEAFF,TGTGCCAGCAGTATGGCATTGAACACTGAAGCTTTCTTT
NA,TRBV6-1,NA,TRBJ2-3,CASTPYSSTDTQYF,TGTGCCAGCACTCCCTACTCATCCACAGATACGCAGTATTTT